Many counts were recorded for the clone carrying this T cell receptor beta chain. What it binds is unknown. TCRdb reprocessed the 5' RACE reads via MiXCR and lists one record per CDR3 protein. There are about 38,000 distinct CDR3 sequences in the sample; roughly 10% occur only once, and around 30% lies in the top ten. This sample is part of a study of T-cell memory formation after mild COVID-19. Points from the study as a whole: Whether second-wave clones peaking at day 37 were SARS-CoV-2 specific went unconfirmed.

Per the germline V gene, CDR1 is MNHNY and CDR2 is SVGAGI (reference sequence). The CDR3 totals 19 residues. Trimming shortened V by 4 bases and J by 9 bases, and 31 bases separated the two germline ends. The chain links TRBV6-6 to TRBJ1-5; a possible D gene is TRBD1 (6 bases). Sequenced: PBMCs or a T cell subset sorted from them (not recorded which). The sequence derives from a man aged 18 to 30 who had mild COVID-19 (a few samples of this study predate the infection). Cell type and time point are not known. CDR3 coding DNA: TGTGCCAGCAGTTTACTGCCCCTTGGTTATTTGGGGGGGGCGCGGCCCCAGCATTTT. It codes for CASSLLPLGYLGGARPQHF.